Here is one TCR beta chain with its context. This sample was taken from a study of blood T cell repertoires in COVID-19. Looked up from germline, CDR1 is SGHAT and CDR2 is FQNNGV. The length of the CDR3 is 16 residues. Trimming cost V 1 base and J 5 bases; bases outside gene matches: 7. As processed by the authors: Amplifying reference gene primers gave estimates of nucleated cell counts. Clones were sequenced by immunoSEQ multiplex PCR, and TCRdb holds only the in-frame ones, with some missing. That table supplies the V and J calls and clone size; D and trimming were determined from the DNA. The sample contains 60,000 to 85,000 clones, just under 85% of which appear only once.

The receptor comes from a man aged 70 or older with acute or convalescent COVID-19. V and J are TRBV11-2 and TRBJ2-3; 9 positions match TRBD1. Sequencing was performed on peripheral blood. CDR3 in DNA: TGTGCCAGCAGCTTAGTCTCCGGGACAGGGATAGATACGCAGTATTTT. Encoded protein: CASSLVSGTGIDTQYF. Full variable domain (remainder filled in from reference TRBV11-2 and TRBJ2-3): EAGVAQSPRYKIIEKRQSVAFWCNPISGHATLYWYQQILGQGPKLLIQFQNNGVVDDSQLPKDRFSAERLKGVDSTLKIQPAKLEDSAVYLCASSLVSGTGIDTQYFGPGTRLTVL.